This is a list of T cell receptor beta chains from one sample in a study of shared clonotypes between healthy human individuals. Clones were sequenced by immunoSEQ multiplex PCR, and TCRdb holds only the in-frame ones, with some missing. Of approximately 1.5 million clones listed, about 98% are singletons. The specimen was naive CD4+ T cells sorted from blood. These receptors all come from a young man in good health. The CDR3 runs from the conserved cysteine through the conserved F or W. Rows may omit the clone size; those that give it use once, few, many or a size class.

TRBJ1-1 | TRBV19 | - | CASSHLGQNTEAFF
TRBJ2-2 | TRBV10-3 | once | CAISASSTTGELFF
TRBJ2-7 | TRBV6-5 | - | CASNRLAGVRGEQYF
TRBJ1-5 | TRBV27 | - | CASSTRQPNQPQHF
TRBJ1-5 | TRBV15 | - | CATSRVGSGVSNQPQHF
TRBJ1-5 | TRBV6-4 | - | CASKTGTLSNQPQHF
TRBJ2-7 | TRBV10-2 | - | CASRGDRAYSYEQYF
TRBJ1-2 | TRBV7-2 | - | CASRENYGYTF
TRBJ2-1 | TRBV10-1 | - | CASSPASSYNEQFF
TRBJ2-7 | TRBV7-2 | - | CASSLGQGADEQYF
TRBJ2-5 | TRBV15 | - | CATSGPQGGETQYF
TRBJ2-3 | TRBV5-6 | - | CASSSRTSTDTQYF
TRBJ2-1 | TRBV18 | - | CASSPLPGSSYNEQFF
TRBJ2-3 | TRBV7-9 | - | CASRQLAGGTDTQYF
TRBJ1-2 | TRBV6-4 | - | CASSGELGAGGYTF
TRBJ2-7 | TRBV7-9 | - | CASEPGQGLKISYEQYF
TRBJ1-1 | TRBV6-1 | - | CASSEGVGNTEAFF
TRBJ1-1 | TRBV10-3 | once | CAIRVKSTGSTEAFF
TRBJ2-7 | TRBV10-3 | - | CATGLATYEQYF
TRBJ2-5 | TRBV4-1 | - | CASSQVPGGEETQYF
TRBJ1-1 | TRBV5-1 | - | CASQGQGNTEAFF
TRBJ1-5 | TRBV7-9 | - | CASSWDRENQPQHF
TRBJ2-2 | TRBV9 | - | CASSRGLTGVSTGELFF
TRBJ1-1 | TRBV4-1 | - | CASSQDWGASEAFF
TRBJ1-2 | TRBV28 | - | CASSLVEGYGYTF
TRBJ1-3 | TRBV20-1 | - | CSPTADTIYF
TRBJ2-1 | TRBV7-9 | - | CASSGSLSDEQFF
TRBJ1-1 | TRBV7-9 | - | CASSTGRTLNTEAFF
TRBJ1-4 | TRBV6-1 | - | CASSLGTGGEKLFF
TRBJ2-2 | TRBV5-1 | once | CASRHQGTGELFF
TRBJ2-7 | TRBV5-5 | - | CASRTRPLEYEQYF
TRBJ1-3 | TRBV2 | - | CASSKTGGNSGNTIYF
TRBJ1-5 | TRBV28 | - | CASSWGRRSYQPQHF
TRBJ1-4 | TRBV2 | - | CASRLRGSNEKLFF
TRBJ2-1 | TRBV6-4 | once | CASSHTSGSRFNEQFF
TRBJ2-3 | TRBV7-9 | - | CASSLIGTGGVTQYF
TRBJ2-3 | TRBV5-4 | - | CASRSGLDADTQYF
TRBJ2-1 | TRBV7-9 | - | CASSSTGLVDNEQFF
TRBJ2-7 | TRBV28 | - | CASIGSSYEQYF
TRBJ2-6 | TRBV20-1 | - | CSAAGANVLTF
TRBJ1-5 | TRBV2 | - | CASSGTASNQPQHF
TRBJ2-5 | TRBV9 | - | CASSGGTSRQETQYF
TRBJ2-4 | TRBV4-3 | - | CASSQDPEGIQYF
TRBJ2-2 | TRBV2 | - | CASRGDSRTGELFF
TRBJ2-7 | TRBV18 | - | CASSPKQGSYEQYF
TRBJ2-1 | TRBV25-1 | - | CASSERRDRYNEQFF
TRBJ2-7 | TRBV21-1 | - | CASSPAGDRSYEQYF
TRBJ1-1 | TRBV19 | once | CASSIDRGTTEAFF
TRBJ1-2 | TRBV29-1 | - | CSVEGGRGGYTF
TRBJ2-1 | TRBV11-2 | - | CASSLVRGRVHEQFF
TRBJ1-1 | TRBV7-8 | - | CASSLSQGTTEAFF
TRBJ2-7 | TRBV6-1 | - | CASSVLAGGTYEQYF
TRBJ1-3 | TRBV19 | - | CASSMDGGLGNTIYF
TRBJ1-5 | TRBV28 | - | CASSLLRGANQPQHF
TRBJ2-5 | TRBV28 | - | CASSLAMVSQTQYF
TRBJ2-2 | TRBV6-5 | - | CASSPDSRNTGELFF
TRBJ1-2 | TRBV28 | - | CASIQGARGGYTF
TRBJ2-5 | TRBV10-3 | - | CAISSTGTQETQYF
TRBJ2-2 | TRBV7-8 | - | CASSLVRGRASGELFF